A selection of T cell receptor beta chains follows, all from one sample in a study of CD8 T cells in Susac syndrome. TCRdb fed the immunoSEQ multiplex PCR reads into MiXCR, producing one record per CDR3 protein. The sample consists of around 170,000 distinct CDR3 sequences, 85% to 95% of them appearing once. The material sequenced was CD4+ T cells from PBMCs. All receptors come from a human donor with Susac syndrome. The CDR3 runs from the conserved cysteine through the conserved F or W. The order of the fields is V gene, J gene, D gene, clone size, CDR3 protein, CDR3 DNA. The D gene is left open where the match is weak. Only part of the rows carry a size: once, few, many, or a class if the clone is expanded.

>TRBV2|TRBJ2-7|TRBD1|once
CASSPGQQYEQYF
TGTGCCAGCAGTCCGGGACAGCAATACGAGCAGTACTTC
>TRBV2|TRBJ2-7|TRBD2|.
CASEKSGGTSYEQYF
TGTGCCAGCGAGAAAAGCGGGGGCACATCCTACGAGCAGTACTTC
>TRBV6-5|TRBJ1-6|.|.
CASSYSPAGPLHF
TGTGCCAGCAGTTACTCACCAGCCGGCCCCCTCCACTTT
>TRBV5-1|TRBJ1-1|.|few
CASSPDTMNTEAFF
TGCGCCAGCAGCCCCGACACCATGAACACTGAAGCTTTCTTT
>TRBV6-5|TRBJ1-2|TRBD1|.
CASSYRTGVGPNYGYTF
TGTGCCAGCAGTTACCGGACAGGGGTGGGACCTAACTATGGCTACACCTTC
>TRBV29-1|TRBJ1-1|.|.
CSVAGGAATEAFF
TGCAGCGTCGCGGGGGGAGCTGCGACTGAAGCTTTCTTT
>TRBV9|TRBJ1-4|TRBD1|.
CASSVMDRVEEKLFF
TGTGCCAGCAGCGTAATGGACAGGGTAGAAGAAAAACTGTTTTTT
>TRBV11-2|TRBJ2-7|.|.
CASSLGGRGSSYEQYF
TGTGCCAGCAGCCTAGGGGGGCGGGGGAGCTCCTACGAGCAGTACTTC
>TRBV3-1|TRBJ1-5|.|.
CASSPSGGDRPQHF
TGTGCCAGCAGCCCCAGTGGGGGCGACCGGCCCCAGCATTTT
>TRBV29-1|TRBJ1-2|TRBD1|.
CSVGFTETGDYGYTF
TGCAGCGTTGGATTTACTGAAACAGGGGATTATGGCTACACCTTC
>TRBV10-3|TRBJ2-5|TRBD2|.
CATRPGSGGAETQYF
TGTGCCACCCGCCCGGGTAGCGGGGGGGCTGAGACCCAGTACTTC
>TRBV6-5|TRBJ2-1|TRBD1|once
CASSYSGTEMYNEQFF
TGTGCCAGCAGTTACTCCGGGACAGAGATGTACAATGAGCAGTTCTTC
>TRBV4-2|TRBJ2-5|TRBD1|.
CASSQGGTGQETQYF
TGTGCCAGCAGCCAAGGAGGGACAGGACAAGAGACCCAGTACTTC
>TRBV27|TRBJ2-5|.|few
CASSLSGEAQYF
TGTGCCAGCAGTTTATCGGGGGAGGCCCAGTACTTC
>TRBV29-1|TRBJ1-1|.|once
CSVLQGTTEAFF
TGCAGCGTACTACAGGGTACCACTGAAGCTTTCTTT
>TRBV4-1|TRBJ2-2|TRBD1|.
CASSHRTGVNTGELFF
TGCGCCAGCAGCCACCGGACAGGGGTGAACACCGGGGAGCTGTTTTTT
>TRBV6-2/TRBV6-3|TRBJ2-5|.|.
CASSYWETQYF
TGTGCCAGCAGTTACTGGGAGACCCAGTACTTC
>TRBV20-1|TRBJ2-6|TRBD1|.
CSAPTGTGANVLTF
TGCAGTGCTCCGACAGGGACTGGGGCCAACGTCCTGACTTTC
>TRBV11-2|TRBJ2-3|.|.
CASSPTRGSTDTQYF
TGTGCCAGCAGCCCGACTCGGGGGAGCACAGATACGCAGTATTTT
>TRBV5-1|TRBJ1-6|.|.
CASCRDGAGAPLHF
TGCGCCAGCTGCCGTGACGGGGCTGGTGCACCCCTCCACTTT
>TRBV7-2|TRBJ2-7|TRBD2|once
CASSLGRAGGEQYF
TGTGCCAGCAGCTTAGGTCGAGCGGGGGGCGAGCAGTACTTC
>TRBV5-4|TRBJ2-2|.|once
CASSPEGVITGELFF
TGTGCCAGCAGCCCCGAGGGTGTTATCACCGGGGAGCTGTTTTTT
>TRBV30|TRBJ1-1|.|.
CALTITGIATEAFF
TGTGCACTTACAATCACAGGTATAGCGACTGAAGCTTTCTTT
>TRBV5-6|TRBJ1-5|.|.
CASSLAGIRQPQHF
TGTGCCAGCAGCTTGGCCGGCATAAGGCAGCCCCAGCATTTT
>TRBV24-1|TRBJ2-1|.|.
CATSVTRNGLGGNEQFF
TGTGCCACCAGTGTCACCCGCAACGGATTGGGGGGCAATGAGCAGTTCTTC
>TRBV5-4|TRBJ2-5|.|.
CASRNQDQETQYF
TGTGCCAGCAGAAATCAGGACCAAGAGACCCAGTACTTC
>TRBV20-1|TRBJ1-5|.|.
CSARRQEAQHF
TGCAGTGCTAGACGCCAGGAGGCCCAGCATTTT
>TRBV12-3/TRBV12-4|TRBJ2-7|.|.
CASSFSGFNEQYF
TGTGCCAGCAGTTTCTCAGGGTTCAACGAGCAGTACTTC
>TRBV10-2|TRBJ2-7|.|.
CASSSWGTSYEQYF
TGCGCCAGCAGTTCGTGGGGGACCTCCTACGAGCAGTACTTC
>TRBV18|TRBJ2-5|TRBD1|.
CASSQQGQETQYF
TGTGCCAGCTCGCAACAGGGGCAAGAGACCCAGTACTTC
>TRBV30|TRBJ2-4|.|.
CAWSRDNKNIQYF
TGTGCCTGGTCCCGGGATAACAAAAACATTCAGTACTTC
>TRBV12-3/TRBV12-4|TRBJ2-5|.|once
CASSFIAGKEETQYF
TGTGCCAGCAGTTTTATCGCAGGCAAAGAAGAGACCCAGTACTTC
>TRBV12-3/TRBV12-4|TRBJ1-6|TRBD1|.
CASSSGQEGMGYNSPLHF
TGTGCCAGCAGTTCCGGACAGGAGGGGATGGGGTATAATTCACCCCTCCACTTT
>TRBV2|TRBJ1-2|.|.
CASRREYDGYTF
TGTGCCAGCAGAAGGGAGTATGATGGCTACACCTTC
>TRBV4-3|TRBJ1-6|.|.
CASSQDGQPYNSPLHF
TGCGCCAGCAGCCAAGACGGACAGCCCTATAATTCACCCCTCCACTTT
>TRBV9|TRBJ2-1|.|.
CASSVGQDTNEQFF
TGTGCCAGCAGCGTTGGCCAGGACACCAATGAGCAGTTCTTC
>TRBV5-1|TRBJ2-1|TRBD2|.
CASRLAGSYNEQFF
TGCGCCAGCAGACTAGCGGGTTCCTACAATGAGCAGTTCTTC